Here is one TCR beta chain with its context. This entry is derived from a study of shared clonotypes between healthy human individuals. Trimming left V 0 bases short and J 5 bases short, with 9 bases between. The CDR3 is made up of 13 amino acids. The V gene's germline CDR1 is SGHNT and CDR2 YYREEE (reference sequence). The repertoire was sequenced with immunoSEQ multiplex PCR; TCRdb's copy has only in-frame clones and lacks some. This sample has 2,500,000 or so clones, with about 92% found just once. The clonotype originates from a man aged 18 to 30 in good health. Sequencing used naive CD4+ T cells sorted from blood. Subset indicated: CD45RA+ positively selected. V gene TRBV5-4 combines with J gene TRBJ2-7, with D unresolved. The CDR3: CASSLARRDEQYF. As DNA, the CDR3 is TGTGCCAGCAGCTTGGCCCGAAGGGACGAGCAGTACTTC.